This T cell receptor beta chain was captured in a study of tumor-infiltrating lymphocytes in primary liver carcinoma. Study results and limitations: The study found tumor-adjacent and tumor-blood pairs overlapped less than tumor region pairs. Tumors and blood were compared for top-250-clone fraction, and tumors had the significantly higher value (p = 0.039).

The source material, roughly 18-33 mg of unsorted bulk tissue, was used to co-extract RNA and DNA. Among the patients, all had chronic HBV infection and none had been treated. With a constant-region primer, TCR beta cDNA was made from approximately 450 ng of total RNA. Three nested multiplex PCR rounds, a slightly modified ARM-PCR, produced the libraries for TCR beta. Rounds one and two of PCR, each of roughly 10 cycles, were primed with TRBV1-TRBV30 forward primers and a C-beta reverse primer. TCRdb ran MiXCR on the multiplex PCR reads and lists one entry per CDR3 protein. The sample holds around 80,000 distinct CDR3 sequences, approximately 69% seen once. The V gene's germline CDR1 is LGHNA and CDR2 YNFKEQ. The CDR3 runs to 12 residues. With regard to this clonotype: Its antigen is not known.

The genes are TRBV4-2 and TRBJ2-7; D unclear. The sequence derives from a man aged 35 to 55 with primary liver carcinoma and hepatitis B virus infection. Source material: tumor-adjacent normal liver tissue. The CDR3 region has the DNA TGTGTCAGTAACCAAGAGGCCCATGAGCAGTACTTC. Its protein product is CVSNQEAHEQYF.